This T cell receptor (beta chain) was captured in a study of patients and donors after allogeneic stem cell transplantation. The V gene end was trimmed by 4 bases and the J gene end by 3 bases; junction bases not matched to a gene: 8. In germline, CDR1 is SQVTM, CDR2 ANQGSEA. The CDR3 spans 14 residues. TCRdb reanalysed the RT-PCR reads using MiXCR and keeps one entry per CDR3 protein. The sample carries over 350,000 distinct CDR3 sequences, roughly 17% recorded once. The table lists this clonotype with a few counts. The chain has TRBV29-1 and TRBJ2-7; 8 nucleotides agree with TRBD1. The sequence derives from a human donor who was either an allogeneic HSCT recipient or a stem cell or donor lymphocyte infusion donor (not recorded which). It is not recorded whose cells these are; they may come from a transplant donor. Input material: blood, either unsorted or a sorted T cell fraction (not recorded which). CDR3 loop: CSVGPTGAGYEQYF. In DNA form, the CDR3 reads TGCAGCGTTGGCCCGACAGGGGCAGGCTACGAGCAGTACTTC.